This TCR beta chain originates from a study of chemoradiotherapy in HPV16-positive cancers. Points from the study as a whole: Non-HPV-specific T cells did not expand in tumors during treatment, whereas candidate HPV-specific clones and E7-related motifs did. Functional assays defining HPV-specific T cells used only a couple of HPV16-positive patients. Better recurrence-free survival went with HPV-responsive T-cell expansion in HPV16-positive patients.

As for this clone: Its antigen is not known.

Repertoires were generated with immunoSEQ multiplex PCR, while TCRdb's copy carries only in-frame clones and drops some. The data contain some 34,000 clones, over 80% of them singletons. The sequencing used blood, collected from a patient who underwent chemoradiotherapy. This TCR derives from a human donor with HPV-associated anogenital cancer.

CDR3 bases: TGCGCCAGCAGCCAAGATTTAGGGGGCAGGAGTAACAATGAGCAGTTCTTC. Encoded protein: CASSQDLGGRSNNEQFF. J is TRBJ2-1 and V is TRBV4-3; 7 nucleotides align to TRBD1. V was pared by 0 bases and J by 5 bases, with 10 bases of the junction left unmatched. This CDR3 spans 17 amino acids. Germline lookup yields CDR1 LGHNA and CDR2 YSLEER.